This T cell receptor (beta chain) comes out of a study of glioma-infiltrating T cells. V shed 3 bases and J shed 6 bases, with 8 bases lying between them. The CDR3 is 11 amino acids. Germline CDR1 is DFQATT and CDR2 is SNEGSKA (reference sequence). The iRepertoire nested amplicon-rescue multiplex PCR amplified TCR alpha and beta CDR3s from RNA. Via MiXCR, TCRdb re-called the multiplex PCR reads, giving one row per CDR3 protein. The sample carries about 9,200 distinct CDR3 sequences, approximately 57% recorded once. Material for sequencing was glioma tissue, nonneoplastic brain tissue, or PBMCs (not recorded which). The gene calls are TRBV20-1 and TRBJ2-5; D is unclear. This TCR was sampled from a human donor with low-grade glioma or glioblastoma, undergoing nonglioma brain surgery, or in good health (not recorded which). CDR3 loop: CSASGVQTQYF. Written as DNA, the CDR3 is TGCAGTGCTAGTGGCGTGCAGACCCAGTACTTC.